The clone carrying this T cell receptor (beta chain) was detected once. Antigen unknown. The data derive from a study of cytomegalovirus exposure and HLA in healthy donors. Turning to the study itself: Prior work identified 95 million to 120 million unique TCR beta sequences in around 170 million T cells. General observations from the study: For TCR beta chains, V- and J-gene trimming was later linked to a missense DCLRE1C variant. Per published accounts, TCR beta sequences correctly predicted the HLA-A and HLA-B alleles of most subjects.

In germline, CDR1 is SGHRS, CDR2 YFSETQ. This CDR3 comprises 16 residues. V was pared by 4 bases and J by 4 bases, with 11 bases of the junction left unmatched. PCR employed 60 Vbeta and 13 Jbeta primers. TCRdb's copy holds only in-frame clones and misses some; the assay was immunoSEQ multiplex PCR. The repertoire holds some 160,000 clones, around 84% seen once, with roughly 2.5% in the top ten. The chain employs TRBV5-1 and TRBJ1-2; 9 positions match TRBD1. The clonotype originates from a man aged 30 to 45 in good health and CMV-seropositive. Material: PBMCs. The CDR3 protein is CASSEYGQGISYGYTF. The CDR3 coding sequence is TGCGCCAGCAGCGAATACGGACAGGGGATCTCCTATGGCTACACCTTC.